These 22 T cell receptor beta chains originate from one sample sequenced in a study of blood T cell repertoires in COVID-19. Using immunoSEQ multiplex PCR, the repertoire was profiled, and TCRdb retains in-frame clones only, with some absent. The table lists about 190,000 clones, about 89% of them singletons. Sequenced material: peripheral blood. Every receptor here comes from a man in his forties with acute or convalescent COVID-19.

The rearrangement joins TRBV29-1 to TRBJ2-1, with TRBD1 matching 8 bases. Per the germline V gene, CDR1 is SQVTM and CDR2 is ANQGSEA. With 2 bases clipped from V and 4 bases from J, the junction kept 4 bases outside the gene matches. CDR3 length equals 14 residues. For the CDR3, the DNA is TGCAGCGTTGAAAGGAACAGGGGGTACAATGAGCAGTTCTTC. Translating gives CSVERNRGYNEQFF.

The chain carries TRBV5-4 and TRBJ2-1; no clear D gene. The CDR3 is 15 residues long. CDR1 is SGHNT and CDR2 is YYREEE in the germline V gene (reference sequence). The V end lost 3 bases, the J end lost 2 bases, and 12 bases lay between the germline ends. DNA for the CDR3: TGTGCCAGCAGCTCCGCGACGGAGACCTACAATGAGCAGTTCTTC. Translation gives CASSSATETYNEQFF.

This clone was observed a handful of times. The chain has TRBV18 and TRBJ2-2; a possible D gene is TRBD1 (6 bases). From germline, CDR1 is KGHSH and CDR2 LQKENI. V lost 4 bases, J lost 4 bases, and 10 bases lay in between. This CDR3 region has 14 residues. The CDR3 region is CASSQLGATGELFF. The CDR3 DNA reads as TGTGCCAGCTCACAATTGGGGGCCACCGGGGAGCTGTTTTTT.

The chain links TRBV27 to TRBJ1-5; 8 bases map to TRBD1. This CDR3 is built from 15 residues. Germline V gives CDR1 MNHEY, CDR2 SMNVEV (reference sequence). V trimming: 5 bases; J trimming: 7 bases; junction bases outside the gene matches: 10. The CDR3 DNA reads as TGTGCCAGCAGTCCCATGACAGGGGTAAGGCAGCCCCAGCATTTT. Its translation is CASSPMTGVRQPQHF.

The CDR3 nucleotides read TGTGCCAGCAGTTCAGTGGACAGGGATGGCTACACCTTC. Its translation: CASSSVDRDGYTF. The rearrangement uses TRBV28 and TRBJ1-2; TRBD1 agrees at 8 bases. The germline CDR1 and CDR2 sequences are MDHEN and SYDVKM. This CDR3 has 13 residues. V gave up 4 bases and J gave up 6 bases; unmatched junction bases: 4.

The genes are TRBV6-5 and TRBJ1-2; no reliable D call. Germline V lookup: CDR1 MNHEY, CDR2 SVGAGI. V shed 4 bases and J shed 4 bases, with 16 bases lying between them. The CDR3 spans 15 residues. The CDR3 nucleotides read TGTGCCAGCAGTTCCTGGGCGGGGATGTTCTATGGCTACACCTTC. It encodes CASSSWAGMFYGYTF.

J is TRBJ1-1 and V is TRBV19; perhaps TRBD1 as D (5 bases). The length of the CDR3 is 15 residues. Germline lookup yields CDR1 LNHDA and CDR2 SQIVND (reference sequence). The V end was cut by 3 bases, the J end by 7 bases, with 18 bases between. The DNA of the CDR3 is TGTGCCAGTAGTATGGGTGCAGGGATCTACATTGAAGCTTTCTTT. Protein sequence: CASSMGAGIYIEAFF.

This clone came up once. The chain recombines TRBV4-2 with TRBJ1-1; a possible D gene is TRBD1 (6 bases). The length of the CDR3 is 15 residues. Germline-derived CDR1 and CDR2 are LGHNA and YNFKEQ. Between the trimmed V and J ends, which lost 4 bases and 7 bases, there was a span of 19 bases. This chain's CDR3 is CASSLGGMVEGEAFF. The CDR3 region has the DNA TGTGCCAGCAGCCTTGGGGGCATGGTGGAAGGTGAAGCTTTCTTT.

This chain links TRBV9 with TRBJ2-3, with 7 bases matching TRBD2. This CDR3 has 16 residues. CDR1 and CDR2 from the germline V gene are SGDLS and YYNGEE. V dropped 0 bases and J dropped 2; count of bases not matched to a gene: 6. CDR3 region: CASSVVSGATTDTQYF. DNA for the CDR3: TGTGCCAGCAGCGTAGTGAGCGGGGCCACCACAGATACGCAGTATTTT.

The genes are TRBV27 and TRBJ2-1, with 8 bases fitting TRBD1. V gave up 7 bases and J gave up 10 bases; unmatched junction bases: 6. Germline V gives CDR1 MNHEY, CDR2 SMNVEV (reference sequence). The CDR3 covers 12 residues. This CDR3 reads CASKTGGGEQFF. CDR3 in DNA: TGTGCCAGCAAAACAGGGGGTGGGGAGCAGTTCTTC.

The V and J genes are TRBV7-2 and TRBJ1-3; D gene uncertain. The CDR3 is 16 amino acids. Germline V lookup: CDR1 SGHTA, CDR2 FQGNSA. V lost 6 bases and J 3 bases, leaving 18 bases between the germline ends. CDR3 loop: CASSALSRGYGNTIYF. DNA for the CDR3: TGTGCCAGCAGTGCACTGTCTCGGGGTTATGGAAACACCATATATTTT. Filled out from reference TRBV7-2 and TRBJ1-3, the complete variable domain reads GAGVSQSPSNKVTEKGKDVELRCDPISGHTALYWYRQSLGQGLEFLIYFQGNSAPDKSGLPSDRFSAERTGGSVSTLTIQRTQQEDSAVYLCASSALSRGYGNTIYFGEGSWLTVV.

The V and J genes are TRBV6-2 or TRBV6-3 and TRBJ2-3; 11 bases map to TRBD1. Germline V CDR1 and CDR2: MNHEY, SVGEGT. V was clipped by 2 bases and J by 4 bases; unmatched bases: 11. The CDR3 runs to 18 residues. CDR3 protein: CASSYRDRGNSDPDTQYF. DNA for the CDR3: TGTGCCAGCAGTTACCGGGACAGGGGGAACAGTGATCCAGATACGCAGTATTTT.

The chain couples TRBV30 to TRBJ1-2; perhaps TRBD1 as D (5 bases). Trimming removed 3 bases from V and 8 bases from J, with 19 bases in between. The CDR3 contains 14 residues. The germline gives CDR1 GTSNPN, CDR2 SVGIG (reference sequence). Here the CDR3 reads CAWRDPGGGAGYTF. In nucleotides, the CDR3 is TGTGCCTGGAGGGATCCTGGGGGAGGGGCAGGCTACACCTTC.

The chain carries TRBV9 and TRBJ1-5; 11 positions agree with TRBD1. Per germline, CDR1 SGDLS and CDR2 YYNGEE. The CDR3 totals 14 residues. The V gene end was trimmed by 4 bases and the J gene end by 6 bases; junction bases not matched to a gene: 3. The CDR3 DNA reads TGTGCCAGCAGCCGGACAGGGGGCGGTCAGCCCCAGCATTTT. Its protein is CASSRTGGGQPQHF.

This rearrangement joins TRBV11-2 to TRBJ2-7; D perhaps matches TRBD1 (5 bases). The CDR3 runs to 14 residues. Germline V gene sequence: CDR1 SGHAT, CDR2 FQNNGV. V lost 2 bases to trimming and J lost 5 bases, with 13 bases between them. The CDR3, as DNA: TGTGCCAGCAGCTTATGGGGCAGGGTTAACGAGCAGTACTTC. As protein: CASSLWGRVNEQYF.

The J gene is TRBJ2-3, the V gene TRBV7-6; D remains ambiguous. V was cut by 1 base and J by 4 bases, with 12 bases left in between. This CDR3 is built from 15 residues. Germline CDR1 and CDR2: SGHVS and FNYEAQ. The CDR3: CASSLEQTKADTQYF. CDR3 DNA sequence: TGTGCCAGCAGCTTAGAACAGACGAAGGCAGATACGCAGTATTTT.

The chain combines TRBV4-2 with TRBJ1-4; 10 bases map to TRBD1. Germline-derived CDR1 and CDR2 are LGHNA and YNFKEQ. There are 15 residues in the CDR3. V lost 8 bases to trimming and J lost 4 bases; unmatched junction nucleotides: 7. The CDR3 coding sequence is TGTGCCAGCGGCCGGGGACAGGGGCTTAATGAAAAACTGTTTTTT. As protein: CASGRGQGLNEKLFF.

V is TRBV6-5 and J is TRBJ1-1, with TRBD1 matching 7 bases. CDR3 size: 14 residues. V lost 7 bases to trimming and J lost 5 bases; unmatched junction nucleotides: 10. Germline assignment: CDR1 MNHEY and CDR2 SVGAGI. The DNA of the CDR3 is TGTGCCAGCAATAAGTACAGGGGAGAAACTGAAGCTTTCTTT. Translation: CASNKYRGETEAFF.

The chain recombines TRBV4-3 with TRBJ2-7, with TRBD2 matching over 7 bases. V shed 1 base, J shed 3 bases, and the junction held 3 bases outside the gene matches. This CDR3 is 14 amino acids long. The germline gives CDR1 LGHNA, CDR2 YSLEER. As DNA, the CDR3 is TGCGCCAGCAGCCAAGGGGCGGGGGACTACGAGCAGTACTTC. The encoded protein is CASSQGAGDYEQYF.

The chain couples TRBV6-1 to TRBJ1-5, with D maybe TRBD1 (5 bases). The germline V gene has CDR1 MNHNS and CDR2 SASEGT. Trimming stripped 3 bases from V and 3 bases from J, with 21 bases between. The CDR3 extends over 18 amino acids. In DNA, the CDR3 is TGTGCCAGCAGTGACGTCGCCGGCCGGGGGGTAACCAATCAGCCCCAGCATTTT. Protein sequence: CASSDVAGRGVTNQPQHF.

The chain joins TRBV5-1 to TRBJ1-3; D is uncertain. The CDR3 extends over 13 amino acids. The V end lost 0 bases, the J end lost 4 bases, and 5 bases lay between the germline ends. Germline V CDR1 and CDR2: SGHRS, YFSETQ. In nucleotides, the CDR3 is TGCGCCAGCAGCTTGGACAGCGGAAACACCATATATTTT. It encodes CASSLDSGNTIYF.

This rearrangement joins TRBV7-9 to TRBJ1-1, with 8 bases matching TRBD1. The length of the CDR3 is 15 residues. J lost 2 bases, V lost 0 bases, and 2 bases had no gene match. Germline V gives CDR1 SEHNR, CDR2 FQNEAQ (reference sequence). CDR3 region: CASSLADRANTEAFF. DNA for the CDR3: TGTGCCAGCAGCTTAGCGGACAGGGCCAACACTGAAGCTTTCTTT.